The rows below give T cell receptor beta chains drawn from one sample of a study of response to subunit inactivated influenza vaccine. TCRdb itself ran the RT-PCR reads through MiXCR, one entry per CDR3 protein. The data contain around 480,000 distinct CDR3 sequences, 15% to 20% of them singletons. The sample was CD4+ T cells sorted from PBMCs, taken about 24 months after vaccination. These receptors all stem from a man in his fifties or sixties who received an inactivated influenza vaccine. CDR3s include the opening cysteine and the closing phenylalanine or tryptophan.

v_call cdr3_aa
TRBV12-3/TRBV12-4 CASSRDRANEQFF
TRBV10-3 CAISPALSGGEETQYF
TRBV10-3 CAISPSGGQGYTF
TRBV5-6 CASSIEREVYRNEQFF
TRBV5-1 CASSWTSGATDTQYF
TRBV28 CASSSAGTGGLTDTQYF
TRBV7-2 CASSSFGNEQFF
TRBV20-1 CSAPLGGSQNEQYF
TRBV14 CASSRKTGTGGYEQYF
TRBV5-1 CASSITSTDTQFF
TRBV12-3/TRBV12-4 CASNQAVDVAQFF
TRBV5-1 CASSLGSGAVNEQFF